A single sample gave rise to the 5 T cell receptor beta chains below, sequenced in a study of shared clonotypes between healthy human individuals. TCRdb's copy holds only in-frame clones and misses some; the assay was immunoSEQ multiplex PCR. The data contain about 1 million clones, approximately 70% of them singletons. The sequencing sample was made of memory CD4+ T cells sorted from blood. The subset is: CD45RA-negative fraction. The receptors were sampled from a man aged 18 to 35 in good health.

This rearrangement joins TRBV11-2 to TRBJ2-5; TRBD2 agrees at 12 bases. The CDR3 consists of 14 residues. Trimming at V came to 5 bases and at J to 5 bases, leaving 3 bases not matched to a gene. Germline V lookup: CDR1 SGHAT, CDR2 FQNNGV. The CDR3 DNA reads as TGTGCCAGCAGCACCGGACTAGCGGGGGAGACCCAGTACTTC. Encoded protein: CASSTGLAGETQYF.

The chain links TRBV6-5 to TRBJ1-2, with D perhaps TRBD1 (5 bases). CDR1 and CDR2 (germline): MNHEY, SVGAGI. The CDR3 length is 14 residues. The V end was cut by 3 bases, the J end by 7 bases, with 15 bases between. In DNA form, the CDR3 reads TGTGCCAGCAGTTATAACGCCGGGGGGGGTGGCTACACCTTC. It encodes CASSYNAGGGGYTF.

The rearrangement uses TRBV7-2 and TRBJ2-3, with a tentative D call TRBD2 (5 bases). Germline loops: CDR1 SGHTA, CDR2 FQGNSA. The CDR3 is 15 residues long. Trimming stripped 1 base from V and 1 base from J, with 9 bases between. The CDR3 nucleotides are TGTGCCAGCAGCTTAGACGGGATCCGCACAGATACGCAGTATTTT. This codes for CASSLDGIRTDTQYF.

V gene TRBV6-5 combines with J gene TRBJ2-7, with 8 bases that match TRBD2. CDR3 length equals 15 residues. J lost 0 bases, V lost 5 bases, and 6 bases had no gene match. CDR1 is MNHEY, CDR2 SVGAGI, per germline. Here the CDR3 reads CASSKTSVSSYEQYF. CDR3 DNA sequence: TGTGCCAGCAGTAAGACTAGCGTTAGCTCCTACGAGCAGTACTTC.

This clone was detected only a few times. The chain recombines TRBV30 with TRBJ2-5; D is unclear. The J call is uncertain, as TRBJ2-7 better fits the DNA end. The CDR3 runs 11 residues. Germline assignment: CDR1 GTSNPN and CDR2 SVGIG (reference sequence). The CDR3 spells CAWGMLDEQYF. The CDR3, as DNA: TGTGCCTGGGGGATGTTGGACGAGCAGTACTTC.